What follows are 29 T cell receptor beta chains derived from one specimen sequenced in a study of T cell responses to AZD1222 COVID-19 vaccine. Data came from immunoSEQ multiplex PCR; TCRdb stores just in-frame clones and leaves some out. Among about 120,000 clones, roughly 87% were seen once, and the ten largest hold 6.5% to 8.5%. This material consisted of peripheral blood, taken on day 0 of AZD1222 vaccination. The receptors shown here come from an adult in good health.

This chain connects TRBV18 to TRBJ2-7, with 8 bases lining up with TRBD1. With 1 base clipped from V and 1 base from J, the junction kept 3 bases outside the gene matches. Germline CDR1 and CDR2: KGHSH and LQKENI. The CDR3 contains 15 residues. The CDR3 DNA follows: TGTGCCAGCTCACCACAGGGACAGGTGTCCTACGAGCAGTACTTC. This translates into CASSPQGQVSYEQYF. Full variable domain (rest looked up from reference TRBV18 and TRBJ2-7): NAGVMQNPRHLVRRRGQEARLRCSPMKGHSHVYWYRQLPEEGLKFMVYLQKENIIDESGMPKERFSAEFPKEGPSILRIQQVVRGDSAAYFCASSPQGQVSYEQYFGPGTRLTVT.

This clone was seen once. V is TRBV28 and J is TRBJ2-2, with D perhaps matching TRBD1 (5 bases). Germline CDR1 reads MDHEN; CDR2 reads SYDVKM. V was cut by 7 bases and J by 0 bases, with 9 bases left in between. This CDR3 spans 14 amino acids. CDR3 in amino acids: CASMGRPNTGELFF. The CDR3 bases are TGTGCCAGCATGGGGCGTCCGAACACCGGGGAGCTGTTTTTT.

The chain links TRBV7-8 to TRBJ2-3; tentatively, D is TRBD2 (7 bases). The CDR3 spans 16 residues. Trimming removed 3 bases at V and 4 bases at J, with 17 bases between. The V gene's germline CDR1 is SGHVS and CDR2 FQNEAQ. As DNA, the CDR3 is TGTGCCAGCAGCTTCCCGTGGGGGGGGGCCTCAGATACGCAGTATTTT. Translated: CASSFPWGGASDTQYF.

The J gene is TRBJ1-2, the V gene TRBV6-2 or TRBV6-3, with unresolved D. Trimming cost V 4 bases and J 3 bases, with 9 bases left between them. CDR1 MNHEY and CDR2 SVGEGT come from the germline V gene. The CDR3 runs to 13 residues. CDR3 residues: CASSFRADYGYTF. In DNA form, the CDR3 reads TGTGCCAGCAGTTTTCGGGCGGACTATGGCTACACCTTC.

As for this clone: At the DNA level, this CDR3 is encoded by other sequences in the same sample as well. The chain has TRBV28 and TRBJ1-5, with D tentatively TRBD1 (5 bases). V dropped 6 bases and J dropped 5 bases, with 11 bases sitting between them. Per the germline V gene, CDR1 is MDHEN and CDR2 is SYDVKM. The CDR3 is 13 residues long. The CDR3 protein is CASSLDSYQPQHF. In DNA form, the CDR3 reads TGTGCCAGCAGCTTAGACAGTTATCAGCCCCAGCATTTT.

This chain joins TRBV27 and TRBJ2-7; the D call may be TRBD1 or TRBD2 (6 bases each). This CDR3 has 16 residues. Trimming removed 5 bases at V and 2 bases at J, with 19 bases between. The germline CDR1 and CDR2 sequences are MNHEY and SMNVEV (reference sequence). The CDR3 coding sequence is TGTGCCAGCAGTCGATCGACAGGTGGAGGGACCTACGAGCAGTACTTC. This encodes CASSRSTGGGTYEQYF.

This sequence joins TRBV27 and TRBJ1-3, with 7 bases lining up with TRBD1. After removal of 5 bases from V and 3 bases from J, the junction contained 4 bases not matched to a gene. The germline V gene has CDR1 MNHEY and CDR2 SMNVEV (reference sequence). The CDR3 is 14 amino acids. For the CDR3, the DNA is TGTGCCAGCAGTCCAAGGACAGGTGGAAACACCATATATTTT. It codes for CASSPRTGGNTIYF.

V gene TRBV28 combines with J gene TRBJ1-1, with TRBD1 matching over 7 bases. The CDR3 totals 13 residues. Germline V gene sequence: CDR1 MDHEN, CDR2 SYDVKM. The J segment lost 0 bases and the V segment lost 5 bases, leaving 0 bases of the junction unmatched. CDR3 coding DNA: TGTGCCAGCAGTACAGGGGTGAACACTGAAGCTTTCTTT. Its protein is CASSTGVNTEAFF.

The chain has TRBV28 and TRBJ2-2; a possible D gene is TRBD1 (7 bases). V dropped 2 bases and J dropped 2 bases, with 15 bases sitting between them. This CDR3 is 17 amino acids long. CDR1 is MDHEN and CDR2 is SYDVKM in the germline V gene. The CDR3 DNA reads TGTGCCAGCAGTTTACCGGCGGGACAGATCAACACCGGGGAGCTGTTTTTT. Protein product: CASSLPAGQINTGELFF.

V gene TRBV7-8 combines with J gene TRBJ1-6; D is uncertain. V gave up 6 bases and J gave up 10 bases, with 10 bases separating them. The germline CDR1 and CDR2 sequences are SGHVS and FQNEAQ. This CDR3 spans 12 amino acids. Written as DNA, the CDR3 is TGTGCCAGCAGTTACCTTTGGTCACCCCTCCACTTT. Translating gives CASSYLWSPLHF.

The rearrangement links TRBV7-9 to TRBJ1-2; the match to TRBD1 covers 7 bases. J gave up 1 base and V 5 bases, and 10 bases lay outside the gene matches. The germline V gene has CDR1 SEHNR and CDR2 FQNEAQ (reference sequence). The CDR3 has 16 residues. The CDR3 DNA reads as TGTGCCAGCAGCGCCGGGACAGAGACCCGTAACTATGGCTACACCTTC. This sequence encodes CASSAGTETRNYGYTF. Full variable domain (rest looked up from reference TRBV7-9 and TRBJ1-2): DTGVSQNPRHKITKRGQNVTFRCDPISEHNRLYWYRQTLGQGPEFLTYFQNEAQLEKSRLLSDRFSAERPKGSFSTLEIQRTEQGDSAMYLCASSAGTETRNYGYTFGSGTRLTVV.

The genes are TRBV5-4 and TRBJ1-3; D not certain. The CDR3 length is 16 residues. The V and J ends lost 0 bases and 2 bases respectively, with 12 bases between them. Germline V lookup: CDR1 SGHNT, CDR2 YYREEE (reference sequence). The CDR3 loop is CASSLAGRVAGNTIYF. In DNA form, the CDR3 reads TGTGCCAGCAGCTTGGCCGGGAGGGTGGCTGGAAACACCATATATTTT. The whole variable domain, filled in from reference TRBV5-4 and TRBJ1-3, reads ETGVTQSPTHLIKTRGQQVTLRCSSQSGHNTVSWYQQALGQGPQFIFQYYREEENGRGNFPPRFSGLQFPNYSSELNVNALELDDSALYLCASSLAGRVAGNTIYFGEGSWLTVV.

J is TRBJ1-6 and V is TRBV4-1; no reliable D call. Trimming cost V 3 bases and J 8 bases, with 11 bases left between them. This CDR3 has 14 residues. Germline lookup yields CDR1 MGHRA and CDR2 YSYEKL. The chain's CDR3 is CASSHPKTDSPLHF. CDR3 sequence (DNA): TGCGCCAGCAGCCATCCGAAGACGGATTCACCCCTCCACTTT.

J is TRBJ2-7 and V is TRBV6-5; D not resolved. CDR1 and CDR2 from the germline V gene are MNHEY and SVGAGI. Between the trimmed V and J ends, which lost 0 bases and 0 bases, there was a span of 3 bases. This CDR3 is 13 amino acids long. CDR3: CASSYSASYEQYF. The DNA of the CDR3 is TGTGCCAGCAGTTACTCGGCCTCCTACGAGCAGTACTTC.

The chain couples TRBV6-6 to TRBJ1-2; TRBD1 agrees at 7 bases. The J segment lost 6 bases and the V segment lost 6 bases, leaving 13 bases of the junction unmatched. This CDR3 spans 15 amino acids. The germline V gene encodes CDR1 MNHNY and CDR2 SVGAGI (reference sequence). This CDR3 is CASRLRGLGINGYTF. The CDR3 DNA reads TGTGCCAGCAGACTGAGGGGGCTAGGTATCAATGGCTACACCTTC.

DNA for the CDR3: TGTGCCAGCAGTTACTACGCGTGGGAGAGCACTGAAGCTTTCTTT. It encodes CASSYYAWESTEAFF. The rearrangement uses TRBV6-2 or TRBV6-3 and TRBJ1-1, with D hard to call. Trimming cost V 1 base and J 4 bases, with 13 bases left between them. This CDR3 region has 15 residues. Germline CDR1 and CDR2: MNHEY and SVGEGT.

The V call is TRBV29-1, the J call TRBJ2-5; D not resolved. The germline V gene encodes CDR1 SQVTM and CDR2 ANQGSEA. This CDR3 contains 10 residues. V lost 8 bases to trimming and J lost 7 bases, with 11 bases between them. Written as DNA, the CDR3 is TGCAGCCCCTCGAGTTGGACCCAGTACTTC. Its translation is CSPSSWTQYF.

The rearrangement links TRBV5-1 to TRBJ1-5; TRBD1 is a possible D gene (5 bases). V gave up 4 bases and J gave up 1 base, with 12 bases separating them. The CDR3 totals 15 residues. Germline values: CDR1 SGHRS, CDR2 YFSETQ. CDR3 sequence: CASSPAGASNQPQHF. For the CDR3, the DNA is TGCGCCAGCAGCCCGGCCGGGGCGAGCAATCAGCCCCAGCATTTT.

The chain couples TRBV25-1 to TRBJ2-7; tentatively, D is TRBD1 (5 bases). Germline CDR1 and CDR2: MGHDK and SYGVNS. Between the trimmed V and J ends, which lost 4 bases and 1 base, there was a span of 5 bases. The CDR3 loop spans 12 amino acids. In DNA form, the CDR3 reads TGTGCCAGCAGTGGACAGTCCTACGAGCAGTACTTC. This gives the protein CASSGQSYEQYF.

This clone was observed a single time. The chain couples TRBV9 to TRBJ1-1; D gene uncertain. CDR1 is SGDLS, CDR2 YYNGEE, per germline. Trimming removed 3 bases at V and 5 bases at J, with 11 bases between. This CDR3 comprises 13 residues. CDR3 amino acids: CASSGGIGTEAFF. CDR3 nucleotide sequence: TGTGCCAGCAGCGGAGGGATTGGGACTGAAGCTTTCTTT.

This chain links TRBV13 with TRBJ1-2, with a weak D call TRBD1 (6 bases). From germline, CDR1 is PRHDT and CDR2 FYEKMQ (reference sequence). V was shortened by 4 bases and J by 4 bases, with 10 bases between the two germline ends. CDR3 size: 13 residues. CDR3 region: CASSSDSFYGYTF. The CDR3 DNA reads TGTGCCAGCAGCTCGGACAGCTTCTATGGCTACACCTTC.

This sequence joins TRBV28 and TRBJ2-3; 7 bases are shared with TRBD2. Germline values: CDR1 MDHEN, CDR2 SYDVKM. V shed 6 bases, J shed 3 bases, and the junction held 15 bases outside the gene matches. The CDR3 extends over 17 amino acids. The CDR3 sequence is CASSPLAPSRDTDTQYF. CDR3 DNA sequence: TGTGCCAGCAGCCCACTAGCGCCGAGCCGGGATACAGATACGCAGTATTTT.

V is TRBV7-3 and J is TRBJ1-3; 7 nucleotides line up with TRBD1. Looked up from germline, CDR1 is SGHTA and CDR2 is FQGTGA. The CDR3 sequence is 17 residues long. Trimming at V came to 5 bases and at J to 1 base, leaving 11 bases not matched to a gene. CDR3 sequence reads: CASSNGQVFPSGNTIYF. The CDR3 DNA sequence: TGTGCCAGCAGCAATGGACAGGTTTTCCCATCTGGAAACACCATATATTTT. Combining the CDR3 with reference TRBV7-3 and TRBJ1-3 gives the whole variable domain GAGVSQTPSNKVTEKGKYVELRCDPISGHTALYWYRQSLGQGPEFLIYFQGTGAADDSGLPNDRFFAVRPEGSVSTLKIQRTERGDSAVYLCASSNGQVFPSGNTIYFGEGSWLTVV.

Remarks on this clone: Other DNA variants within this sample encode the same CDR3. V usage is TRBV6-5 and J usage is TRBJ1-5; D is undetermined. Trimming removed 5 bases from V and 1 base from J, with 6 bases in between. This CDR3 contains 13 residues. Per the germline V gene, CDR1 is MNHEY and CDR2 is SVGAGI. This chain's CDR3 is CASSPRSNQPQHF. The CDR3 nucleotides are TGTGCCAGCAGTCCCCGAAGCAATCAGCCCCAGCATTTT.

The rearrangement joins TRBV9 to TRBJ2-5; either TRBD1 or TRBD2 may fit D (6 bases each). There are 15 residues in the CDR3. Trimming left V 0 bases short and J 5 bases short, with 14 bases between. Germline-derived CDR1 and CDR2 are SGDLS and YYNGEE. The CDR3 spells CASSVERGAEETQYF. CDR3 DNA sequence: TGTGCCAGCAGCGTAGAGAGGGGGGCAGAGGAGACCCAGTACTTC.

This chain links TRBV19 with TRBJ1-5; D unclear. CDR3 length equals 13 residues. V lost 4 bases and J lost 4, with 8 bases in between. The germline CDR1 and CDR2 sequences are LNHDA and SQIVND (reference sequence). The CDR3 loop reads CASSNRANQPQHF. CDR3 in DNA: TGTGCCAGTAGTAATCGGGCGAATCAGCCCCAGCATTTT.

The genes are TRBV7-9 and TRBJ2-5; 7 bases agree with TRBD1. This CDR3 contains 15 residues. V trimming: 7 bases; J trimming: 0 bases; junction bases outside the gene matches: 8. The germline gives CDR1 SEHNR, CDR2 FQNEAQ (reference sequence). The CDR3 sequence: CASTPKTGNQETQYF. The DNA of the CDR3 is TGTGCCAGCACCCCTAAGACAGGGAACCAAGAGACCCAGTACTTC.

This clone has just a few counts. The chain joins TRBV12-3 or TRBV12-4 to TRBJ2-1; D not resolved. The CDR3 has 13 residues. V was trimmed by 7 bases and J by 4 bases, leaving 11 bases between them. The CDR3 sequence: CASTGSSYNEQFF. The DNA of the CDR3 is TGTGCCAGCACCGGCAGCTCTTACAATGAGCAGTTCTTC.

CDR3 sequence: CASSYSTVFGSEAFF. As DNA, the CDR3 is TGTGCCAGCAGTTACTCTACCGTATTCGGGTCTGAAGCTTTCTTT. This chain uses TRBV6-5 with TRBJ1-1; D gene ambiguous. Deletions cut 0 bases from V and 6 bases from J, with 14 bases between. The CDR3 length is 15 residues. Germline V lookup: CDR1 MNHEY, CDR2 SVGAGI.